Presented here are 10 T cell receptor beta chains from one specimen sequenced in a study of CD8 T cells in ankylosing spondylitis. MiXCR, run by TCRdb on the 5' RACE reads, gives a single entry per CDR3 protein. This repertoire shows around 210,000 distinct CDR3 sequences, over 7% found once; its top ten account for 4% to 5%. The sample was blood, either unsorted or a sorted T cell fraction (not recorded which). The source of these receptors is a female donor with ankylosing spondylitis or in good health (not recorded which).

This rearrangement joins TRBV7-9 to TRBJ2-1, with TRBD2 matching 10 bases. Germline V gene data show CDR1 as SEHNR and CDR2 as FQNEAQ (reference sequence). Trimming removed 5 bases from V and 5 bases from J; junction bases left unmatched: 6. The CDR3 is 15 residues long. The CDR3 sequence: CASSPSGGVHNEQFF. CDR3 coding DNA: TGTGCCAGCAGCCCAAGCGGGGGGGTACACAATGAGCAGTTCTTC.

The chain links TRBV7-3 to TRBJ2-3, with D possibly being TRBD1 or TRBD2 (5 bases each). The CDR3 runs 16 residues. CDR1 and CDR2 (germline): SGHTA, FQGTGA. V lost 1 base, J lost 2 bases, and 13 bases lay in between. For the CDR3, the DNA is TGTGCCAGCAGCTTAAATCCGGGACGGATCACAGATACGCAGTATTTT. It encodes CASSLNPGRITDTQYF.

This clonotype was seen only a few times. The chain joins TRBV18 to TRBJ1-6; 8 nucleotides align to TRBD1. Per germline, CDR1 KGHSH and CDR2 LQKENI. CDR3 length equals 15 residues. The V gene end was trimmed by 3 bases and the J gene end by 7 bases; junction bases not matched to a gene: 5. CDR3 coding DNA: TGTGCCAGCTCACCGGCTCGGACAGGGAATTCACCCCTCCACTTT. Protein sequence: CASSPARTGNSPLHF.

Comments on this clonotype: This may arise from a read error, as a much more abundant clone is one base away. V is TRBV7-2 and J is TRBJ2-1; unclear D gene. Trimming shortened V by 1 base and J by 5 bases, and 9 bases separated the two germline ends. Germline lookup yields CDR1 SGHTA and CDR2 FQGNSA. This CDR3 region has 14 residues. The CDR3 nucleotides are TGTGCCAGCAGCTTAGAAGACAACCACAATGAGCAGTTCTTC. The encoded protein is CASSLEDNHNEQFF.

This clonotype has more than one count but fewer than ten. CDR3 coding DNA: TGTGCCAGCTTTAGGGCTAGCGGAACTTACAATGAGCAGTTCTTC. Its translation: CASFRASGTYNEQFF. The V call is TRBV7-2, the J call TRBJ2-1; 7 nucleotides match TRBD2. The CDR3 has 15 residues. Per germline, CDR1 SGHTA and CDR2 FQGNSA. The J segment lost 4 bases and the V segment lost 8 bases, leaving 11 bases of the junction unmatched. Complete variable domain (other parts from reference TRBV7-2 and TRBJ2-1): GAGVSQSPSNKVTEKGKDVELRCDPISGHTALYWYRQSLGQGLEFLIYFQGNSAPDKSGLPSDRFSAERTGGSVSTLTIQRTQQEDSAVYLCASFRASGTYNEQFFGPGTRLTVL.

This clonotype has at least ten counts. The V gene is TRBV19, the J gene TRBJ2-1, with D possibly matching TRBD2 (6 bases). The V gene lost 5 bases and the J gene lost 5 bases, with 19 bases spanning the gap. The germline V gene encodes CDR1 LNHDA and CDR2 SQIVND (reference sequence). This CDR3 is built from 16 residues. The CDR3 nucleotides read TGTGCCAGTAGTGGAAGCGGAAAGCGGGTGAACAATGAGCAGTTCTTC. It codes for CASSGSGKRVNNEQFF.

Only a few counts were recorded for this clonotype. The chain recombines TRBV30 with TRBJ2-7; TRBD1 might be the D (5 bases). This CDR3 has 13 residues. V lost 7 bases and J lost 4, with 17 bases in between. Germline V gene sequence: CDR1 GTSNPN, CDR2 SVGIG (reference sequence). For the CDR3, the DNA is TGTGCCTCCTCTCAGGGAAGTTTATACGAGCAGTACTTC. It codes for CASSQGSLYEQYF.

The rearrangement uses TRBV25-1 and TRBJ1-4; TRBD1 might be the D (5 bases). The V gene lost 4 bases and the J gene lost 6 bases, with 15 bases spanning the gap. The CDR3 is made up of 15 amino acids. Germline V CDR1 and CDR2: MGHDK, SYGVNS. CDR3 region: CASSGTGGVYEKLFF. CDR3 in DNA: TGTGCCAGCAGTGGAACAGGTGGGGTTTATGAAAAACTGTTTTTT.

V and J are TRBV4-3 and TRBJ2-1; 15 nucleotides line up with TRBD2. V gave up 1 base and J gave up 12 bases; unmatched junction bases: 7. The CDR3 totals 16 residues. In germline, CDR1 is LGHNA, CDR2 YSLEER. CDR3 residues: CASSQAWTSGRDVQFF. The DNA of the CDR3 is TGCGCCAGCAGCCAAGCGTGGACTAGCGGGAGGGATGTGCAGTTCTTC.

This clonotype was seen a handful of times. This chain uses TRBV5-1 with TRBJ2-5; D is unresolved. Germline loops: CDR1 SGHRS, CDR2 YFSETQ. The CDR3 extends over 13 amino acids. Between the trimmed V and J ends, which lost 4 bases and 7 bases, there was a span of 14 bases. CDR3 protein: CASSPDPPGTQYF. CDR3 nucleotides: TGCGCCAGCAGCCCGGACCCCCCGGGGACCCAGTACTTC. Together with reference TRBV5-1 and TRBJ2-5, the CDR3 gives the full variable domain: KAGVTQTPRYLIKTRGQQVTLSCSPISGHRSVSWYQQTPGQGLQFLFEYFSETQRNKGNFPGRFSGRQFSNSRSEMNVSTLELGDSALYLCASSPDPPGTQYFGPGTRLLVL.